The 14 T cell receptor beta chains below all came from one sample that was sequenced in a study of blood T cells in healthy people across ages. A second PCR, run for roughly 7 to 12 cycles, used a sample-barcoded 5' primer plus a J-beta primer mix. Each CDR3 protein is one row after TCRdb ran MiXCR on the 5' RACE reads. The repertoire holds some 1,800,000 distinct CDR3 sequences, with 30% to 40% as singletons. Sequences were obtained from blood. Receptor source: a human donor in good health.

This clonotype was observed at least ten times. This rearrangement joins TRBV20-1 to TRBJ2-7; D gene ambiguous. The V gene lost 1 base and the J gene lost 7 bases, with 20 bases spanning the gap. The CDR3 runs to 15 residues. CDR1 is DFQATT, CDR2 SNEGSKA, per germline (reference sequence). The CDR3 spells CSARAPEQDHGEQYF. The CDR3 DNA reads as TGCAGTGCTAGAGCCCCTGAGCAGGACCACGGGGAGCAGTACTTC.

The chain couples TRBV27 to TRBJ2-7; 9 positions agree with TRBD1. Per the germline V gene, CDR1 is MNHEY and CDR2 is SMNVEV (reference sequence). CDR3 length: 15 amino acids. J was trimmed by 0 bases and V by 8 bases; bases with no gene match: 8. The CDR3 spells CASVPTGGSSYEQYF. The CDR3 DNA is TGTGCCAGCGTCCCGACAGGGGGGTCCTCCTACGAGCAGTACTTC.

The J gene is TRBJ2-7, the V gene TRBV29-1, with D tentatively TRBD2 (6 bases). CDR1 and CDR2 from the germline V gene are SQVTM and ANQGSEA. The CDR3 loop spans 12 amino acids. V lost 6 bases and J 5 bases, leaving 14 bases between the germline ends. The CDR3 DNA follows: TGCAGCGTCGGAGGGGCTTCTGACGAGCAGTACTTC. This sequence encodes CSVGGASDEQYF.

This clonotype was observed a few times. The gene calls are TRBV20-1 and TRBJ1-1; TRBD1 is a possible D gene (6 bases). V lost 5 bases, J lost 13 bases, and 14 bases lay in between. CDR1 is DFQATT and CDR2 is SNEGSKA in the germline V gene (reference sequence). The CDR3 spans 10 residues. In nucleotides, the CDR3 is TGCAGTGCTTACAGGGTCTTTGATTTCTTT. Its protein product is CSAYRVFDFF.

The CDR3 region is CSAMSGGVEDTQYF. DNA for the CDR3: TGCAGTGCTATGAGCGGGGGGGTTGAAGATACGCAGTATTTT. The chain uses TRBV20-1 and TRBJ2-3; TRBD2 aligns across 10 bases. Trimming removed 4 bases from V and 5 bases from J; junction bases left unmatched: 6. Germline V gene sequence: CDR1 DFQATT, CDR2 SNEGSKA (reference sequence). The CDR3 sequence is 14 residues long.

V gene TRBV7-3 combines with J gene TRBJ1-2; 8 bases are shared with TRBD1. This CDR3 has 14 amino acids. Germline assignment: CDR1 SGHTA and CDR2 FQGTGA. Unmatched junction bases numbered 6, after V lost 2 bases and J lost 7 bases. The CDR3 sequence is CASSLRQGSGGYTF. The CDR3 region has the DNA TGTGCCAGCAGCTTACGACAGGGGTCGGGTGGCTACACCTTC.

In this sample, this clonotype turned up once. V and J are TRBV5-6 and TRBJ1-5, with TRBD1 as a possible D gene (5 bases). Germline values: CDR1 SGHDT, CDR2 YYEEEE. Between the trimmed V and J ends, which lost 2 bases and 10 bases, there was a span of 16 bases. This CDR3 comprises 14 residues. The CDR3 loop is CASSLEGNPQPQHF. In nucleotides, the CDR3 is TGTGCCAGCAGCTTAGAGGGGAATCCGCAACCCCAGCATTTT.

On this clonotype itself: A junction end diverges from the germline sequence, so it may reflect a read error. The chain carries TRBV5-1 and TRBJ2-1, with D tentatively TRBD1 (5 bases). This CDR3 contains 13 residues. The germline gives CDR1 SGHRS, CDR2 YFSETQ. Written as DNA, the CDR3 is TGCGCCAGCAGCGTAGGGGTGAACAATGAGCAGTGCTTC. Amino acid sequence: CASSVGVNNEQCF.

V gene TRBV7-2 combines with J gene TRBJ2-5, with D tentatively TRBD1 (5 bases). The CDR3 extends over 14 amino acids. Germline V gene data show CDR1 as SGHTA and CDR2 as FQGNSA. V shed 7 bases and J shed 7 bases, with 19 bases lying between them. In nucleotides, the CDR3 is TGTGCCAGCAACCCAGAAGTAGGGGTGGGGACCCAGTACTTC. Residues: CASNPEVGVGTQYF.

This clonotype was counted a single time. The chain is built from TRBV6-1 and TRBJ2-3, with D unresolved. Per germline, CDR1 MNHNS and CDR2 SASEGT. V shed 6 bases and J shed 6 bases, with 19 bases lying between them. This CDR3 is 15 amino acids long. The CDR3, as DNA: TGTGCCAGCAGCCAGACCCAAGGCCCTATGGATACGCAGTATTTT. This encodes CASSQTQGPMDTQYF.

This clonotype was detected only a few times. The V gene is TRBV7-8, the J gene TRBJ1-1, with no clear D. V was pared by 5 bases and J by 2 bases, with 12 bases between. The CDR3 covers 14 residues. The germline V gene has CDR1 SGHVS and CDR2 FQNEAQ. The CDR3 DNA sequence: TGTGCCAGCAGCGCCAAGATGGGAAACACTGAAGCTTTCTTT. Amino acid sequence: CASSAKMGNTEAFF.

There are a few counts of this clonotype. The chain has TRBV20-1 and TRBJ2-7, with D perhaps TRBD2 (6 bases). CDR3 length equals 13 residues. Germline values: CDR1 DFQATT, CDR2 SNEGSKA (reference sequence). With 5 bases removed from V and 9 bases from J, the gap between germline ends came to 20 bases. The CDR3 DNA reads TGCAGTGCTCTGGGTGCGGGGCTAGCCGCGCAGTACTTC. It is translated as CSALGAGLAAQYF.

This clonotype was seen a few times. The V gene is TRBV6-2 or TRBV6-3, the J gene TRBJ2-7; TRBD2 aligns across 9 bases. V lost 5 bases, J lost 2 bases, and 7 bases stayed unmatched. The V gene's germline CDR1 is MNHEY and CDR2 SVGEGT. There are 15 residues in the CDR3. DNA for the CDR3: TGTGCCAGCAGTCCGTCTAGCGGGGACCCCTACGAGCAGTACTTC. It is translated as CASSPSSGDPYEQYF.

This clonotype appeared a few times. The gene calls are TRBV3-1 and TRBJ2-1, with no clear D. V was shortened by 3 bases and J by 4 bases, with 4 bases between the two germline ends. The CDR3 consists of 12 residues. Per germline, CDR1 LGHDT and CDR2 YNNKEL (reference sequence). The CDR3 DNA reads as TGTGCCAGCAGCCACATTTACAATGAGCAGTTCTTC. Translating it yields CASSHIYNEQFF.